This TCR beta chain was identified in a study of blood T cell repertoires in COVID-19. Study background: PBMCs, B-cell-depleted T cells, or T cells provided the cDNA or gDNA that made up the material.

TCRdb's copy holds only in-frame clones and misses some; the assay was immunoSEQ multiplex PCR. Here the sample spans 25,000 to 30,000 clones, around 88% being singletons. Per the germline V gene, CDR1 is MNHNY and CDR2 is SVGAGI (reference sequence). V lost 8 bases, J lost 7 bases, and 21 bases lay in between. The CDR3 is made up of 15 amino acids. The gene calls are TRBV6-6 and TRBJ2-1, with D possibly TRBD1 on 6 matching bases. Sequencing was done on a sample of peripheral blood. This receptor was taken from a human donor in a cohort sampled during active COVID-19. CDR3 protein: CASGGQTGQNNEQFF. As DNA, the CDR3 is TGTGCCAGCGGGGGTCAGACAGGACAAAATAATGAGCAGTTCTTC.